The sequence of this T cell receptor (beta chain) was determined in a study of blood T cell repertoires in COVID-19. Study context: COVID-19 samples, acute and convalescent, were from the United States, Italy and Spain. T cells, B-cell-depleted T cells, or PBMCs provided the cDNA or gDNA that served as material.

Original processing notes: Amplified reference gene primers provided the basis for estimating nucleated cell counts. Using immunoSEQ multiplex PCR, the repertoire was profiled, and TCRdb retains in-frame clones only, with some absent. The V and J calls and clone size come from that table; D and trimming were worked out from the DNA. The data show about 160,000 clones, approximately 84% seen once. The V gene lost 2 bases and the J gene lost 5 bases, with 9 bases spanning the gap. This CDR3 region has 13 residues. The germline V gene has CDR1 SGHVS and CDR2 FQNEAQ. Allocation to cohorts depended on clinical history reported by the participants.

V gene TRBV7-8 combines with J gene TRBJ2-5; no reliable D call. This TCR was sampled from a woman aged 40 to 50 with acute COVID-19. Sequenced: PBMCs or T cells enriched from blood (not recorded which). CDR3 sequence (DNA): TGTGCCAGCAGCTTAAGAGGAGTGGAGACCCAGTACTTC. It specifies CASSLRGVETQYF.